This TCR beta chain was captured by sequencing in a study of blood T cell repertoires in COVID-19. Overall study: COVID-19 samples collected from the United States, Italy and Spain covered acute and convalescent phases. T cells, B-cell-depleted T cells, or PBMCs provided the cDNA or gDNA that served as material.

Germline trimming cut 3 bases from V and 9 bases from J; bases unmatched to any gene: 5. Germline V CDR1 and CDR2: ENHRY, SYGVKD. The CDR3 has 14 residues. Source study methods: Researchers report that nucleated cell counts were estimated from reference gene primer amplification. Some clones are missing from TCRdb's copy, which holds only in-frame ones; the method was immunoSEQ multiplex PCR. V and J calls and clone size come straight from that table; D and trimming were deduced from the DNA. The table has around 130,000 clones, about 84% seen once. Sequencing was carried out using peripheral blood. The TCR was taken from a woman aged 55-70 years with acute or convalescent COVID-19. The rearrangement links TRBV10-3 to TRBJ1-6, with 7 positions matching TRBD1. The CDR3 nucleotides read TGTGCCATCAGTGACGAGACAGGGAGTTCACCCCTCCACTTT. Its translation is CAISDETGSSPLHF.